The T cell receptor (beta chain) described here comes from a study of blood T cells in healthy people across ages. Study-wide findings and caveats: Per million T cells, TCR beta diversity dropped roughly linearly as age increased. Conclusively comparing naive with antigen-experienced cells was impossible with unsorted PBMCs. When one million T cells were used, diversity estimates were thought to be underestimates.

Per germline, CDR1 MNHEY and CDR2 SMNVEV (reference sequence). The V and J ends lost 4 bases and 7 bases, in that order; junction bases with no gene match: 19. This CDR3 comprises 18 residues. At least ten counts were recorded for this clonotype. Its specificity is unknown. The people who gave samples were healthy Caucasians from Russia, aged about 6 to 95. PCR was performed a second time for about 6 to 12 cycles using a sample-barcoded 5' primer and a J-beta primer mix. Via MiXCR, TCRdb re-called the 5' RACE reads, giving one row per CDR3 protein. The sample consists of over 600,000 distinct CDR3 sequences, 45% to 70% of them appearing once.

The V gene is TRBV27, the J gene TRBJ2-1; TRBD2 agrees at 7 bases. This clonotype was sampled from a man aged 35-49 years in good health. The sample comprised blood. As DNA, the CDR3 is TGTGCCAGCAGTTCCCCCCCGGGGCGGGGGAGAGTCCATAATGAGCAGTTCTTC. It is translated as CASSSPPGRGRVHNEQFF.